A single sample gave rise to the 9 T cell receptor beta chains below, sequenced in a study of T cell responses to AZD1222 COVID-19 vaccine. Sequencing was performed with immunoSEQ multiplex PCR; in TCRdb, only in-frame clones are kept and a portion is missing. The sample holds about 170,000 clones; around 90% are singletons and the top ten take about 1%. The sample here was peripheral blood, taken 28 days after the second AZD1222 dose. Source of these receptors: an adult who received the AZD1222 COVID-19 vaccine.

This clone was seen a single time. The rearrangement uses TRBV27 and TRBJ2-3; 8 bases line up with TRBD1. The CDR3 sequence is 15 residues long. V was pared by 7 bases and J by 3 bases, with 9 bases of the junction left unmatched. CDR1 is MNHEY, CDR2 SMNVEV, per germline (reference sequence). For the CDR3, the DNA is TGTGCCAGCATCCCCCAGGGGGCGCCGACAGATACGCAGTATTTT. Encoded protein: CASIPQGAPTDTQYF.

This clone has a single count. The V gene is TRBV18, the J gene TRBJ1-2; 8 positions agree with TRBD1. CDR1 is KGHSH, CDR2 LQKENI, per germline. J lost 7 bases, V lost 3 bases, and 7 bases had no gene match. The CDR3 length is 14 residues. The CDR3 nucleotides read TGTGCCAGCTCACCTTCCGGACAGGGTTCTGGCTACACCTTC. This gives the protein CASSPSGQGSGYTF.

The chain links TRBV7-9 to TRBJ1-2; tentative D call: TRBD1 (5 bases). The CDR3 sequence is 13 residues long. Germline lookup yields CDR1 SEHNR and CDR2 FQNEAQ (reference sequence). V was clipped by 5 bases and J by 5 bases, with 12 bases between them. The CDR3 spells CASSQGTYYGYTF. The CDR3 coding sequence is TGTGCCAGCAGCCAAGGGACCTATTATGGCTACACCTTC.

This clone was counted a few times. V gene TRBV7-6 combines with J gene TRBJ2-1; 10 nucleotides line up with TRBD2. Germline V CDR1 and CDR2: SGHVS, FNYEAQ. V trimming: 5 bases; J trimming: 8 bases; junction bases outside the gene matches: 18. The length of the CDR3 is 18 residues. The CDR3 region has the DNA TGTGCCAGCAGCCTTCAACCACCTCCTAGCGGGGGTCGGGATGAGCAGTTCTTC. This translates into CASSLQPPPSGGRDEQFF.

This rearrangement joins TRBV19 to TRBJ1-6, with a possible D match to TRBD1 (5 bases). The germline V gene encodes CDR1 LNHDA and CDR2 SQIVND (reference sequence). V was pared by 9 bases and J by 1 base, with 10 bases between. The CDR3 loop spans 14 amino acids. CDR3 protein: CASSRESYNSPLHF. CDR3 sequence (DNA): TGTGCCAGCAGCAGGGAGTCCTATAATTCACCCCTCCACTTT.

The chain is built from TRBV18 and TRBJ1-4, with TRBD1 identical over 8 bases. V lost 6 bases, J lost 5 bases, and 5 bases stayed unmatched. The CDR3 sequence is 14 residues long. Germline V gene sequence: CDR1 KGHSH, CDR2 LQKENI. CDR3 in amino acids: CASSGQGKNEKLFF. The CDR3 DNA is TGTGCCAGCTCCGGACAGGGCAAAAATGAAAAACTGTTTTTT. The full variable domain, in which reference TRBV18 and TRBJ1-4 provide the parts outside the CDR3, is NAGVMQNPRHLVRRRGQEARLRCSPMKGHSHVYWYRQLPEEGLKFMVYLQKENIIDESGMPKERFSAEFPKEGPSILRIQQVVRGDSAAYFCASSGQGKNEKLFFGSGTQLSVL.

Here the CDR3 reads CASSTSPTGSNTGELFF. The CDR3 DNA reads TGCGCCAGCAGCACGTCCCCGACAGGGTCGAACACCGGGGAGCTGTTTTTT. The chain has TRBV5-1 and TRBJ2-2; 7 bases fit TRBD1. The junction had 9 bases not matched to a gene; V was cut back by 4 bases and J by 0 bases. Germline V gene data show CDR1 as SGHRS and CDR2 as YFSETQ. The CDR3 covers 17 residues.

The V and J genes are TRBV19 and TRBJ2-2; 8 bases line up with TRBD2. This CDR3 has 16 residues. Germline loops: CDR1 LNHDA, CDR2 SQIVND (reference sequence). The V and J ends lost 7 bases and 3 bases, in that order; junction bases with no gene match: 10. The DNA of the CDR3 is TGTGCCAGTAACCCCCGGGGGGGGGCCGACACCGGGGAGCTGTTTTTT. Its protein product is CASNPRGGADTGELFF.

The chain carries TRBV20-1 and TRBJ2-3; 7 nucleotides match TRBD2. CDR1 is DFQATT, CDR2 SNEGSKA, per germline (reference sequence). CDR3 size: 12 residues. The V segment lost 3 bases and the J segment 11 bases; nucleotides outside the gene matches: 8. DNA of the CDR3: TGCAGTGCTAGTCCCGGGACTAACATGCAGTATTTT. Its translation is CSASPGTNMQYF.